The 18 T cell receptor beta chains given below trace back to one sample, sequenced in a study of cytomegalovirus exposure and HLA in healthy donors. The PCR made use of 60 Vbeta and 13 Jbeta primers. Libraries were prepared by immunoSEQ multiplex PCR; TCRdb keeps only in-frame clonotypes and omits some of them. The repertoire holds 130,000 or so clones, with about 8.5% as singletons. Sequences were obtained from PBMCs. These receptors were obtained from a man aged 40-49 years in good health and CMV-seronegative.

CDR3 amino acids: CASSLDPGTPLHF. CDR3 sequence (DNA): TGTGCCAGCAGCTTAGATCCAGGGACACCCCTCCACTTT. The J gene is TRBJ1-6, the V gene TRBV11-3; D is possibly TRBD1 (5 bases). This CDR3 region has 13 residues. Between the trimmed V and J ends, which lost 0 bases and 11 bases, there was a span of 8 bases. Germline CDR1 reads SGHNT; CDR2 reads YENEEA.

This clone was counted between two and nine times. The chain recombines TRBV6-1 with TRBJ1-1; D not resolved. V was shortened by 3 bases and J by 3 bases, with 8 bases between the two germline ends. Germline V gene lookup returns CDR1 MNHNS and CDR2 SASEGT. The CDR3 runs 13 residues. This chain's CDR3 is CASSDRVYTEAFF. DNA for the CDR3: TGTGCCAGCAGTGATCGAGTTTACACTGAAGCTTTCTTT.

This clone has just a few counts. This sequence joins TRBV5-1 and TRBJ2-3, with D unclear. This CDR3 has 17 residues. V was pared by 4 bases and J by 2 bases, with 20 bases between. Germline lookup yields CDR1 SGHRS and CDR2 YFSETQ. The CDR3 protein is CASSPPLEALNTDTQYF. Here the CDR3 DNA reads TGCGCCAGCAGCCCGCCTTTGGAAGCGCTCAACACAGATACGCAGTATTTT. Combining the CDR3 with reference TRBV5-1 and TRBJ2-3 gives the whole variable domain KAGVTQTPRYLIKTRGQQVTLSCSPISGHRSVSWYQQTPGQGLQFLFEYFSETQRNKGNFPGRFSGRQFSNSRSEMNVSTLELGDSALYLCASSPPLEALNTDTQYFGPGTRLTVL.

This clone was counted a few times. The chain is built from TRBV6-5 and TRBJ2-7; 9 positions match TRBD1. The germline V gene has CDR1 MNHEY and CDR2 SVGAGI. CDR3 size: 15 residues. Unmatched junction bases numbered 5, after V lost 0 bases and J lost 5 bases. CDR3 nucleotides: TGTGCCAGCAGTTACTCACGGGGACAGGGCCACGAGCAGTACTTC. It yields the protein CASSYSRGQGHEQYF.

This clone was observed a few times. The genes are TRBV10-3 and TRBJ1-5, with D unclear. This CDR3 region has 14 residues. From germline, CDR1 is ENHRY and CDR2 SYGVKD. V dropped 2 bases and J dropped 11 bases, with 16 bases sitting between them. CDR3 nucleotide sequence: TGTGCCATCAGTGAGGAAGTGTCGGCGGTGTCCCAGCATTTT. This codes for CAISEEVSAVSQHF.

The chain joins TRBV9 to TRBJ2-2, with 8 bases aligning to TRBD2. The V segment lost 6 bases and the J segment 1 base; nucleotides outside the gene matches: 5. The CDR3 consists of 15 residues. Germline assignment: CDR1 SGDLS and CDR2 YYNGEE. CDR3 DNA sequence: TGTGCCAGCAACCCAGCGGGGGTGAACACCGGGGAGCTGTTTTTT. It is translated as CASNPAGVNTGELFF.

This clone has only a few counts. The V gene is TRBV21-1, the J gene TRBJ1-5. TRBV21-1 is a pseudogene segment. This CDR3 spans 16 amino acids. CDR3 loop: CASSKVGEGEEQPQHF. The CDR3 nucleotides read TGTGCCAGCAGCAAAGTGGGCGAGGGCGAAGAGCAGCCCCAGCATTTT.

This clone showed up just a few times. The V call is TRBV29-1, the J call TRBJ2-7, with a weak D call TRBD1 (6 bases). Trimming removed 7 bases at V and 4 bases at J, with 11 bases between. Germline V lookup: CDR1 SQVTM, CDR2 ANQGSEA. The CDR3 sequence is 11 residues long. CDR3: CSGIQGYEQYF. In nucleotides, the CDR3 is TGCAGCGGGATACAGGGTTACGAGCAGTACTTC.

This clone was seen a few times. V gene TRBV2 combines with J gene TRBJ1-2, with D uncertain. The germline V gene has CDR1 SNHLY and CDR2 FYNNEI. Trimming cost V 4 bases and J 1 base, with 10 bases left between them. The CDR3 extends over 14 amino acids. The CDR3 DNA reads TGTGCCAGCAGTGCCCGGACTTTTAACTATGGCTACACCTTC. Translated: CASSARTFNYGYTF.

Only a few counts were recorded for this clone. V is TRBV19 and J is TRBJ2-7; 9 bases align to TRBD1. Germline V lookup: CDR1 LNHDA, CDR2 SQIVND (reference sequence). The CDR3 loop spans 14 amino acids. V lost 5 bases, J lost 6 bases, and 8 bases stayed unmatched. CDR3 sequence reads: CASSHRDRAGEQYF. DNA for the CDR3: TGTGCCAGTAGTCATCGGGACAGGGCGGGCGAGCAGTACTTC. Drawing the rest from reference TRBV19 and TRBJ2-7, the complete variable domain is DGGITQSPKYLFRKEGQNVTLSCEQNLNHDAMYWYRQDPGQGLRLIYYSQIVNDFQKGDIAEGYSVSREKKESFPLTVTSAQKNPTAFYLCASSHRDRAGEQYFGPGTRLTVT.

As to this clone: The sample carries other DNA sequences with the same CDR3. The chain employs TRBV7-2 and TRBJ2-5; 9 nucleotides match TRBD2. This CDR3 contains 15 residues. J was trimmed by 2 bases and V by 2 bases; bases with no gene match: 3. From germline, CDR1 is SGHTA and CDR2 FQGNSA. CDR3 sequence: CASSLNAGGQETQYF. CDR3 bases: TGTGCCAGCAGCTTAAACGCGGGGGGGCAAGAGACCCAGTACTTC.

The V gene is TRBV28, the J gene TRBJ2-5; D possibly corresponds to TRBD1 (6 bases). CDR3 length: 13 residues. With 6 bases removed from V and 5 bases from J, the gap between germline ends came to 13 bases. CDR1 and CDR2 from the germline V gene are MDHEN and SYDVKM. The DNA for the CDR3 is TGTGCCAGCAGGGCCGGGACATCGGAGACCCAGTACTTC. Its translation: CASRAGTSETQYF.

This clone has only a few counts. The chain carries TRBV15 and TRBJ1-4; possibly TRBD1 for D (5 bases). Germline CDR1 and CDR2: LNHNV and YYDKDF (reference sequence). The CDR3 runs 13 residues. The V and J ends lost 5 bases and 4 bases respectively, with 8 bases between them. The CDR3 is CATSQGRNEKLFF. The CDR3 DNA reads TGTGCCACCAGCCAGGGCCGTAATGAAAAACTGTTTTTT.

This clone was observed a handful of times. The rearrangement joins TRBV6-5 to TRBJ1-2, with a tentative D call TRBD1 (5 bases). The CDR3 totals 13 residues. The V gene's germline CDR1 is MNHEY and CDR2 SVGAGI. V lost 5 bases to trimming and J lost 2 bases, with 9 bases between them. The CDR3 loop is CASSNAGNYGYTF. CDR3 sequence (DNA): TGTGCCAGCAGTAACGCAGGGAACTATGGCTACACCTTC.

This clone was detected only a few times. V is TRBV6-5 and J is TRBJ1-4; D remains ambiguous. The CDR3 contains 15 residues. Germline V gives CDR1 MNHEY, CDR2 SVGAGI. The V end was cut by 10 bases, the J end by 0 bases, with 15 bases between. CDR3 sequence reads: CATRSEDSTNEKLFF. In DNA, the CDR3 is TGTGCCACCAGAAGCGAGGATTCAACTAATGAAAAACTGTTTTTT.

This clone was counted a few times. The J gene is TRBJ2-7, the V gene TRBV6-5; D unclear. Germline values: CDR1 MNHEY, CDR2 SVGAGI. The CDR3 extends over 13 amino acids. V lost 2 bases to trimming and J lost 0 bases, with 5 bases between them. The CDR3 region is CASSYRSSYEQYF. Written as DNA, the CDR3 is TGTGCCAGCAGTTACCGTTCCTCCTACGAGCAGTACTTC.

Here the CDR3 DNA reads TGTGCCAGCAGCGTATCACCAGGGGGCACTGAAGCTTTCTTT. It codes for CASSVSPGGTEAFF. The chain combines TRBV9 with TRBJ1-1; 7 nucleotides line up with TRBD1. The CDR3 extends over 14 amino acids. The V gene end was trimmed by 1 base and the J gene end by 4 bases; junction bases not matched to a gene: 4. Germline V gene sequence: CDR1 SGDLS, CDR2 YYNGEE.

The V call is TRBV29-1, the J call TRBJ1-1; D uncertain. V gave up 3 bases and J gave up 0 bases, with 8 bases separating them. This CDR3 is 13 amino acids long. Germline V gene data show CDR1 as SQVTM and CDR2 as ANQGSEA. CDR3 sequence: CSVDLLMNTEAFF. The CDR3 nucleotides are TGCAGCGTTGACCTACTCATGAACACTGAAGCTTTCTTT.